Sequencing of this T cell receptor (beta chain) was carried out in a study of Ad26.COV2.S vaccination and SARS-CoV-2 variants. Study-wide results and caveats: Those who received the vaccine showed greater spike-specific TCR breadth than those given placebo. TCR breadth and depth estimates may have understated total T cell responses.

This CDR3 comprises 16 residues. Per germline, CDR1 SGHTA and CDR2 FQGTGA. With 4 bases clipped from V and 3 bases from J, the junction kept 7 bases outside the gene matches. Sequencing used immunoSEQ multiplex PCR; TCRdb keeps in-frame clones, though not all of them. The data contain more than 300,000 clones, approximately 80% of them singletons. Treatment defined: roughly 20 received Ad26.COV2.S at low or high dose, single or two shots; 5 received placebo; per-sample allocation not given. Each sample was drawn 63 days after the first injection (of vaccine or placebo). On this clone itself: What it recognizes is unknown.

The sequences come from peripheral blood, collected in a trial of Ad26.COV2.S vaccine versus placebo. The receptor was derived from a person aged 18 to 59 who received the Ad26.COV2.S COVID-19 vaccine or a placebo. The chain links TRBV7-3 to TRBJ2-1; 9 bases align to TRBD1. This CDR3 is CASSSDRGRDYNEQFF. The CDR3 DNA reads TGTGCCAGCAGCTCGGACAGGGGAAGGGACTACAATGAGCAGTTCTTC. Full variable domain (rest looked up from reference TRBV7-3 and TRBJ2-1): GAGVSQTPSNKVTEKGKYVELRCDPISGHTALYWYRQSLGQGPEFLIYFQGTGAADDSGLPNDRFFAVRPEGSVSTLKIQRTERGDSAVYLCASSSDRGRDYNEQFFGPGTRLTVL.